This T cell receptor beta chain was observed in a study of sequential checkpoint blockade in melanoma. Background on the study: First-line arms were nivolumab then ipilimumab, or the reverse, randomized 1:1. TCRβ was sequenced from DNA of approximately 91 pretreatment tumors. Study-level results: T-cell fraction and clonality followed PD-L1 and CD8+ counts, not mutational load.

Germline CDR1 and CDR2: SGHRS and YFSETQ. J lost 0 bases, V lost 4 bases, and 16 bases had no gene match. This CDR3 region has 19 residues. Clones were read by immunoSEQ multiplex PCR, and TCRdb kept only the in-frame ones, dropping some. The sample includes about 3,800 clones, approximately 25% of them seen just once. Concerning this clone: Its target is not known.

Treatment here: randomized to nivolumab then ipilimumab (arm A) or the reverse (arm B). Patients had received no earlier DNA-damaging chemotherapy. The clonotype was recovered from a human donor with melanoma. The chain is built from TRBV5-1 and TRBJ2-4, with 7 positions matching TRBD2. The starting material was tumor tissue (inferred from file names), obtained from a patient given nivolumab and ipilimumab in sequence. The CDR3, as DNA: TGCGCCAGCAGCAGCTTGGGTTCGGCGGGAGTAATAGCCAAAAACATTCAGTACTTC. It specifies CASSSLGSAGVIAKNIQYF.